This T cell receptor beta chain was captured in a study of CD8+CD57+ T cells in acquired aplastic anemia (dated by TCRdb to the late 2010s). Regarding the complete study: Extracted DNA from sorted CD4+ and CD8+ cells averaged about 2.9 ug, ranging from roughly 0.17 to 27.4 ug. CD8+CD57+ expansion was defined as a frequency above the mean frequency observed in healthy subjects.

Here is what the overall study found, with its caveats: Roughly 30 CD8+ CDR3 sequences were shared between patients and controls but appeared highly expressed in patients and within their immunodominant clones. No significant difference in CD8+ Simpson's diversity was found between patients and healthy controls (P=0.060).

Including cysteine and phenylalanine, the CDR3 has 15 amino acids. Only the CDR3 region is kept as DNA, spanning 45 bases read in frame from base 1. CDR1 DFQATT and CDR2 SNEGSKA are derived from the germline V gene (reference sequence). Worth noting for this clonotype: No antigen is known for it. Germline and junction disagree at one end, which may indicate a read error.

Expansion of CD8+CD57+ cells had been shown by flow cytometry in the patients chosen for sequencing. Every patient had severe acquired aplastic anemia, diagnosed using the International Study of Aplastic Anemia and Agranulocytosis and Camitta criteria. No patient had received any therapy when blood was sampled. The study deep-sequenced TCR repertoires of sorted CD4+ and CD8+ blood T cells from severe aplastic anemia patients and healthy subjects. In the USA, patient enrollment took place under clinicaltrials.gov protocols 00001620, 01623167, 00001397, 00071045, 00081523 and 00961064. Ficoll-Paque density gradient centrifugation was used to isolate peripheral blood mononuclear cells. Before DNA extraction, CD4+ and CD8+ T cells were sorted with FACS or magnetic beads. TCR beta VDJ combination and CDR3 sequence profiling used genomic DNA as the template. An Illumina HiSeq 2000 was used for TCR repertoire sequencing. The published analysis was carried out like this. TRBV/TRBJ rearrangement plots, CDR3 size and DJ length profiles, and Simpson's diversity index were used to assess repertoires. The most abundant DNA sequence in the deep sequencing data was taken as the immunodominant clone. CDR3 amino acid sequences were screened for sharing across subjects and were compared with published repertoires and the VDJdb database. The raw public data were reprocessed by TCRdb itself: fastp quality trimming at Q25, MiXCR clonotype calling, in-frame beta chains only. Every CDR3 protein is listed once, alongside the most common genes and DNA of its rows. The V and J calls shown here were made by TCRdb, not taken from the authors' results. The sample contains about 200,000 distinct CDR3 sequences, 40% to 60% of them found a single time. Roughly 21% of the sample rests with the top ten.

Recombination connected TRBV20-1 to TRBJ2-1; the D gene is possibly TRBD1 or TRBD2, each agreeing over 5 bases. Material for sequencing was sorted CD4+, CD8+, or CD8+CD57+ T cells (not recorded which) from PBMCs. This receptor was identified in a human donor with aplastic anemia. The DNA sequence is as follows: TGCAGTGCTAGACCCTCCGGGGCAGGGTCGAATGGGCAGTTCTTC. It encodes CSARPSGAGSNGQFF.